Listed below are T cell receptor beta chains from one sample, sequenced in a study of chemoradiotherapy in HPV16-positive cancers. Data came from immunoSEQ multiplex PCR; TCRdb stores just in-frame clones and leaves some out. The sample contains about 10,000 clones, around 86% of which appear only once. The source material was blood, sampled from a patient who underwent chemoradiotherapy. These TCRs come from a human donor with HPV-associated anogenital cancer. Both conserved end residues are part of each CDR3. D genes are given only for firm matches. The size entry is marked missing in some rows and otherwise reads once, few, many or a size class.

j_gene	len	v_gene	abundance	d_gene	CDR3aa	CDR3nt
TRBJ1-5	14	TRBV29-1	.	.	CSVDQGRFNQPQHF	TGCAGCGTTGATCAGGGGCGATTCAATCAGCCCCAGCATTTT
TRBJ2-3	15	TRBV2	.	.	CASRLGAGLTDTQYF	TGTGCCAGCAGGTTGGGGGCGGGATTGACAGATACGCAGTATTTT
TRBJ1-2	17	TRBV18	.	.	CASSPSTDRGDSYGYTF	TGTGCCAGCTCACCGTCGACCGACCGGGGGGATAGCTATGGCTACACCTTC
TRBJ1-1	14	TRBV11-1	.	.	CASSSGRLNTEAFF	TGTGCCAGCAGCTCGGGACGGTTGAACACTGAAGCTTTCTTT
TRBJ2-5	15	TRBV18	.	TRBD2	CASSPRAGVQETQYF	TGTGCCAGCTCACCACGGGCGGGGGTCCAAGAGACCCAGTACTTC
TRBJ2-5	18	TRBV9	.	TRBD2	CASSVAPTGTSGMETQYF	TGTGCCAGCAGCGTAGCCCCGACCGGGACTAGCGGGATGGAGACCCAGTACTTC
TRBJ1-5	15	TRBV27	few	.	CASSLSPDSNQPQHF	TGTGCCAGCAGTTTGTCCCCGGATAGCAATCAGCCCCAGCATTTT
TRBJ2-5	13	TRBV5-6	.	TRBD1	CASRLQGAETQYF	TGTGCCAGCAGATTACAGGGGGCAGAGACCCAGTACTTC
TRBJ2-5	13	TRBV11-2	.	.	CASSPQRAETQYF	TGTGCCAGCAGCCCCCAGAGGGCCGAGACCCAGTACTTC
TRBJ2-2	15	TRBV5-1	few	.	CASSTAGAATGELFF	TGCGCCAGCAGCACCGCCGGGGCCGCCACCGGGGAGCTGTTTTTT
TRBJ1-1	15	TRBV6-6	.	TRBD1	CASSQGGAGYTEAFF	TGTGCCAGCAGTCAGGGGGGCGCTGGTTACACTGAAGCTTTCTTT
TRBJ2-1	19	TRBV19	.	TRBD2	CASSNGLAGGRESYNEQFF	TGTGCCAGTAGTAACGGACTAGCGGGGGGGCGTGAATCCTACAATGAGCAGTTCTTC
TRBJ1-4	14	TRBV19	.	TRBD1	CASSTGQTNEKLFF	TGTGCCAGTAGTACGGGACAGACAAATGAAAAACTGTTTTTT
TRBJ2-3	15	TRBV7-7	once	TRBD2	CASSQGTSGPDTQYF	TGTGCCAGCAGCCAGGGGACTAGCGGACCAGATACGCAGTATTTT
TRBJ2-1	15	TRBV7-3	.	.	CASSRASQDLNEQFF	TGTGCCAGCAGCCGGGCGTCCCAAGACCTCAATGAGCAGTTCTTC
TRBJ1-2	15	TRBV27	few	.	CASTPLLDGDYGYTF	TGTGCCAGCACCCCCCTCCTAGACGGTGACTATGGCTACACCTTC
TRBJ1-5	16	TRBV6-4	.	TRBD1	CASSEQDRLTDQPQHF	TGTGCCAGCAGTGAGCAGGACAGGCTTACCGATCAGCCCCAGCATTTT
TRBJ2-5	16	TRBV11-2	.	.	CASSLSGQPVGETQYF	TGTGCCAGCAGCTTATCTGGACAGCCGGTGGGAGAGACCCAGTACTTC
TRBJ2-7	14	TRBV5-8	.	.	CASSPGTTAYEQYF	TGTGCCAGCAGCCCCGGGACAACCGCCTACGAGCAGTACTTC
TRBJ2-3	13	TRBV7-9	.	TRBD1	CASSFDQGTVQYF	TGTGCCAGCAGCTTCGATCAAGGGACAGTTCAGTATTTT
TRBJ2-7	14	TRBV7-8	.	.	CASSLGRLTDEQYF	TGTGCCAGCAGCTTAGGCCGGCTGACTGACGAGCAGTACTTC
TRBJ2-2	19	TRBV2	.	TRBD1	CASSDPWTGGGTRTGELFF	TGTGCCAGCAGTGATCCCTGGACAGGGGGTGGAACGAGAACCGGGGAGCTGTTTTTT
TRBJ1-2	14	TRBV18	.	TRBD1	CASSTSDRDNGYTF	TGTGCCAGCTCAACTTCCGACAGGGACAATGGCTACACCTTC
TRBJ2-2	14	TRBV5-1	.	.	CASSLYGDTGELFF	TGCGCCAGCAGCTTGTACGGGGACACCGGGGAGCTGTTTTTT
TRBJ1-3	15	TRBV9	.	TRBD1	CASSATGVLGNTIYF	TGTGCCAGCAGCGCGACAGGGGTTCTTGGAAACACCATATATTTT
TRBJ1-2	15	TRBV7-2	.	.	CASSLDGTGPYGYTF	TGTGCCAGCAGCCTTGACGGGACGGGACCCTATGGCTACACCTTC
TRBJ2-1	15	TRBV2	.	.	CASIMGDSSYNEQFF	TGTGCCAGCATTATGGGGGACTCGTCCTACAATGAGCAGTTCTTC
TRBJ2-3	15	TRBV19	.	.	CASSIEGRHTDTQYF	TGTGCCAGTAGTATAGAGGGGAGGCACACAGATACGCAGTATTTT